Listed here are 12 T cell receptor beta chains from one sample, sequenced in a study of tumor-infiltrating lymphocytes in primary liver carcinoma. The template, about 500 ng total RNA, yielded TCR beta cDNA made with a constant-region primer. Three nested multiplex PCR rounds, a slightly modified ARM-PCR, produced the libraries for TCR beta. A C-beta reverse primer and TRBV1-TRBV30 forward primers served in each of the first two PCR rounds, at 10 cycles apiece. TCRdb reprocessed the multiplex PCR reads with MiXCR, giving one entry per CDR3 protein. This table has some 190,000 distinct CDR3 sequences, over 80% appearing once. Taking about 18-32 mg of unsorted bulk tissue, the authors co-extracted RNA and DNA. What was sequenced was tumor tissue from primary liver carcinoma. These receptors originate from a middle-aged man with primary liver carcinoma and hepatitis B virus infection.

Points on this clonotype: One end of the junction varies from germline; a read error may be responsible. The rearrangement joins TRBV6-5 to TRBJ2-1, with D perhaps matching TRBD2 (6 bases). CDR3 length equals 16 residues. CDR1 MNHEY and CDR2 SVGAGI come from the germline V gene. The CDR3 bases are TGTGCCAGCAGTTACCGAACTAGCTGGAGGGCCAATGAACAGTTCTTC. Translating it yields CASSYRTSWRANEQFF.

On this clonotype: Since a much larger clone is just one base distant, this may be a read error. As DNA, the CDR3 is TGCGCCAGCAGCTTGGGGGACCAAGAGACCCAGTACTTC. Translating gives CASSLGDQETQYF. The rearrangement uses TRBV5-1 and TRBJ2-5; D unclear. Germline lookup yields CDR1 SGHRS and CDR2 YFSETQ. CDR3 length: 13 residues. Trimming pared 0 bases from V and 0 bases from J, leaving 3 bases between.

Concerning this clonotype itself: The junction departs from the called germline gene at one end, perhaps through a read error. This chain joins TRBV6-1 and TRBJ1-5; D is uncertain. This CDR3 region has 13 residues. CDR1 and CDR2 (germline): MNHNS, SASEGT. The CDR3: CTSSEAHHQPQHF. DNA of the CDR3: TGTACCAGCAGTGAGGCCCATCATCAGCCACAGCATTTT.

On this clonotype: Because the CDR3 is missing its conserved closing phenylalanine or tryptophan, this is likely a read error. CDR3 DNA: TGTACCAGCAGTATCACAGGCACTAGCACAGATACGCAGTATTTA. Its translation: CTSSITGTSTDTQYL. The chain carries TRBV6-1 and TRBJ2-3, with D possibly being TRBD1 (5 bases). The CDR3 runs 15 residues. Germline CDR1 reads MNHNS; CDR2 reads SASEGT.

The chain carries TRBV6-5 and TRBJ1-5; no definite D call. V was cut by 8 bases and J by 6 bases, with 11 bases left in between. Per the germline V gene, CDR1 is MNHEY and CDR2 is SVGAGI. The CDR3 contains 12 residues. CDR3 amino acids: CASDDPIQPQHF. The CDR3 coding sequence is TGTGCCAGCGACGACCCCATTCAGCCCCAGCATTTT.

In regard to this clonotype: One junction end does not reproduce the germline sequence, and a read error may be involved. The chain couples TRBV4-3 to TRBJ2-1; D gene ambiguous. The CDR3 covers 16 residues. Germline assignment: CDR1 LGHNA and CDR2 YSLEER. The CDR3 reads CASSQDRETLYNEQFF. The CDR3 coding sequence is TGCGCCAGTAGCCAAGATAGAGAGACCCTATACAATGAGCAGTTCTTC.

The rearrangement links TRBV5-4 to TRBJ1-2; D possibly corresponds to TRBD1 (5 bases). The germline gives CDR1 SGHNT, CDR2 YYREEE (reference sequence). The CDR3 sequence is 15 residues long. V shed 4 bases and J shed 4 bases, with 17 bases lying between them. CDR3 nucleotide sequence: TGTGCCAGCAGCCTAAGCTCCGGGGGAAGCTATGGCTACACCTTC. It is translated as CASSLSSGGSYGYTF.

The CDR3 sequence is CSAYRNTEAFF. The CDR3 coding sequence is TGCAGCGCCTACAGGAACACTGAAGCTTTCTTT. The V gene is TRBV29-1, the J gene TRBJ1-1; no firm D call. The germline V gene has CDR1 SQVTM and CDR2 ANQGSEA. The CDR3 has 11 residues. Between the trimmed V and J ends, which lost 7 bases and 1 base, there was a span of 7 bases.

Concerning this clonotype: Because it lacks the conserved phenylalanine or tryptophan at the end, this CDR3 is likely a read error. The chain combines TRBV29-1 with TRBJ1-4; no reliable D call. V was pared by 7 bases and J by 8 bases, with 11 bases between. From germline, CDR1 is SQVTM and CDR2 ANQGSEA. The CDR3 runs to 11 residues. The CDR3 sequence is CSGGTHEKLFI. In DNA form, the CDR3 reads TGCAGCGGCGGAACTCACGAAAAACTGTTTATT.

About this clonotype itself: One base away lies a much larger clone, so this may be a sequencing read error. The chain employs TRBV7-9 and TRBJ1-2; no reliable D call. The CDR3 is made up of 14 amino acids. The germline V gene has CDR1 SEHNR and CDR2 FQNEAQ (reference sequence). V was clipped by 3 bases and J by 6 bases, with 14 bases between them. The CDR3 DNA reads as TGTGCCAGCAGCTTTTGTCTGGGCTGGGATGGCTACACCTTC. Its protein product is CASSFCLGWDGYTF.

Points on this clonotype: Likely a read error: the CDR3 ends without its conserved phenylalanine or tryptophan. This chain joins TRBV7-8 and TRBJ2-3; TRBD2 aligns across 12 bases. Unmatched junction bases numbered 5, after V lost 3 bases and J lost 7 bases. This CDR3 region has 15 residues. Germline CDR1 reads SGHVS; CDR2 reads FQNEAQ. The CDR3, as DNA: TGTGCCAGCAGCTTGGGACTAGCGGGCGAGAATACGCAGTATATT. Its protein product is CASSLGLAGENTQYI.

The chain is built from TRBV28 and TRBJ1-6; perhaps TRBD1 as D (6 bases). The V and J ends lost 8 bases and 7 bases respectively, with 15 bases between them. CDR1 is MDHEN, CDR2 SYDVKM, per germline. The length of the CDR3 is 14 residues. CDR3 sequence: CASGRTEVNSPLHF. The CDR3 DNA sequence: TGTGCCAGCGGGCGGACAGAAGTAAATTCACCCCTCCACTTT.